This T cell receptor (beta chain) was found in a study of shared clonotypes between healthy human individuals. The CDR3 sequence is 15 residues long. Trimming pared 3 bases from V and 0 bases from J, leaving 9 bases between. Germline V lookup: CDR1 ENHRY, CDR2 SYGVKD. Memory CD4+ cells were the fraction left after CD45RA+ naive selection. Sequencing was performed with immunoSEQ multiplex PCR; in TCRdb, only in-frame clones are kept and a portion is missing. The data contain roughly 2 million clones, 90% to 95% of them singletons. This clone was seen a single time. The source material was naive CD4+ T cells sorted from blood. Subset of the sample: CD45RA+ positively selected. This TCR was sampled from a young man in good health. The chain carries TRBV10-3 and TRBJ1-3; D not certain. In DNA, the CDR3 is TGTGCCATCAGTGAATCAGTGAACTCTGGAAACACCATATATTTT. It encodes CAISESVNSGNTIYF.